The following is a T cell receptor beta chain sequence with its context. The antigen this receptor binds is unknown. Per-base quality was not reported, and no clone a single base away is much larger than it. Including the terminal cysteine and phenylalanine, the CDR3 comprises 13 residues. Solely the CDR3 DNA is kept, with 39 bases framed from the first base. V lost 5 bases and J lost 4 bases; the stretch between them is 8 bases long. CDR1 and CDR2 are drawn from the germline V gene (reference sequence): SEHNR, FQNEAQ. Libraries were prepared through 5' RACE. TCRdb lists the instrument as Illumina HiSeq 2000. Template switching introduced a universal primer binding site; the final cDNA contained a unique molecular identifier, enabling accurate counting of TCR cDNA molecules. Specific primers in the conserved constant-segment region were used to synthesize first-strand cDNA for the TCR alpha and beta chains. Each cDNA library was double barcoded, with a SMART-Mk sample barcode plus Illumina barcodes, to control for contamination. TruSeq adapter sequences, together with Illumina sample barcodes, were added in two successive PCR steps. TCR alpha and beta cDNA libraries were sequenced on the Illumina HiSeq platform with custom primers. On the authors' methods: MiGEC processed the raw reads to extract unique molecular identifiers, while MiXCR was used to determine the CDR3 positions. For each individual, recombination models were inferred using an EM algorithm with the repgenHMM and IGoR tools. The analysis of shared clonotypes was done with the tcR package in R, with sharing normalized by the product of cloneset sizes. Out-of-frame nonproductive sequences were analyzed to study raw recombination free of thymic and clonal selection effects. The public sequencing data were trimmed at Q25 with fastp and processed into clonotypes with MiXCR by TCRdb, which kept only in-frame beta chains. Entries are consolidated by CDR3 protein sequence, retaining the most common genes and DNA. The authors' filters were not applied to this entry. The sample table records approximately 350,000 distinct CDR3 sequences; 9% to 15% of these occur just once. The top ten hold 7.2% of the sample.

Every donor in the study was a healthy Caucasian. The twin cohort consisted of three pairs of female monozygotic twins, all aged roughly 18 to 30 years. Positive isolation kits from Invitrogen were used to isolate CD4+ and CD8+ T cell populations. This entry comes from a study of identical twins (TCRdb year 2016). For the study in its entirety: TCR alpha and beta repertoires from monozygotic twins, unrelated adults of various ages and cord blood were deep-sequenced to test whether fetal clonotypes persist. Replicate twin experiments were performed at different times using different library preparation protocols to rule out contamination. General conclusions and limits of the study: Abundant cord blood beta clonotypes had fewer insertions, young adult naive repertoires showed a similar but weaker trend, and memory repertoires showed no such trend. Compared with coincidental sharing between unrelated individuals, out-of-frame TCR alpha sequences shared between twins showed an excess of sequences with low generation probability. A weaker excess of twin sharing was found in beta out-of-frame sequences because the signal-to-noise ratio was lowered by fewer shared sequences. Zero-insertion analyses could be partly confounded by invariant T cells such as MAIT and iNKT, though diverse VJ usage argued against such confounding for most clonotypes. Out-of-frame TCR alpha sharing in monozygotic twins was systematically underestimated by recombination models, whereas sharing between unrelated individuals was in agreement with the recombination models. Because the same donors could not be followed over many years, the conclusions relied on cross-sectional statistical analysis.

This same sample was also taken into another study, of yellow fever vaccine responses in identical twins. As described in the second report: The authors reported that the T cell response to vaccination in identical twins appeared partly convergent and partly personalized. The study precisely tracked vaccine-responding T cell clones in identical twins.

This clonotype was sampled from a woman aged 18-29 years in good health. This receptor chain uses TRBV7-9 and TRBJ2-2, with the D gene too uncertain to name. The sequenced sample consisted of CD8+ T cells sorted from blood. The DNA reads TGTGCCAGCAGCACGGATTTCACCGGGGAGCTGTTTTTT. The encoded protein is CASSTDFTGELFF.